The 8 T cell receptor beta chains listed next were all sequenced from one sample in a study of regulatory T cells in long-lasting Graves disease. According to the study, TCR beta libraries were built with iRepertoire HTBI primers and CDR3-region Arm-PCR. Each CDR3 protein gets one entry after TCRdb re-called the multiplex PCR reads with MiXCR. The sample consists of 420,000 or so distinct CDR3 sequences, about 16% of them appearing once. Sample time point: newly diagnosed GD, antithyroid drugs for less than 3 months. After RNA was extracted from PBMCs, the TCR library was made from it. The sample was also linked to a second study, of T cells in Graves' hyperthyroidism and ophthalmopathy.

Material: peripheral blood mononuclear cells (PBMCs), obtained at new diagnosis, from a patient treated with antithyroid drugs. All receptors come from a woman in her late teens or twenties with Graves disease.

This clonotype was recorded at least ten times. V and J are TRBV28 and TRBJ1-5; no firm D call. This CDR3 region has 16 residues. Trimming removed 5 bases at V and 2 bases at J, with 16 bases between. Germline V gene lookup returns CDR1 MDHEN and CDR2 SYDVKM. CDR3 in amino acids: CASSPYLGSGNQPQHF. CDR3 DNA: TGTGCCAGCAGTCCCTATCTGGGTTCGGGCAATCAGCCCCAGCATTTT.

This clonotype was detected ten times or more. The rearrangement links TRBV6-5 to TRBJ1-1; TRBD1 is a possible D gene (5 bases). The germline V gene encodes CDR1 MNHEY and CDR2 SVGAGI. The CDR3 is 14 amino acids. V was trimmed by 4 bases and J by 1 base, leaving 10 bases between them. The CDR3 DNA reads TGTGCCAGCAGTTGGGGACGCGAGAACACTGAAGCTTTCTTT. It yields the protein CASSWGRENTEAFF.

The V and J genes are TRBV7-9 and TRBJ2-7; 7 bases line up with TRBD1. Losses at the gene ends were 5 bases for V and 3 bases for J; bases not matched to a gene: 7. This CDR3 has 14 residues. Germline V CDR1 and CDR2: SEHNR, FQNEAQ (reference sequence). CDR3 coding DNA: TGTGCCAGCAGCCCCGGTGACAGGGACTACGAGCAGTACTTC. Amino acids: CASSPGDRDYEQYF.

This clonotype has only a few counts. This chain connects TRBV28 to TRBJ1-2, with TRBD1 as a possible D gene (6 bases). V was clipped by 8 bases and J by 6 bases, with 13 bases between them. CDR3 size: 12 residues. Per germline, CDR1 MDHEN and CDR2 SYDVKM. DNA for the CDR3: TGTGCCAGCTGGGGAGGGGGGAATGGCTACACCTTC. Its translation: CASWGGGNGYTF.

Only a few counts were recorded for this clonotype. The chain recombines TRBV7-9 with TRBJ2-7, with TRBD1 matching 10 bases. The CDR3 has 12 residues. Germline V CDR1 and CDR2: SEHNR, FQNEAQ (reference sequence). The J segment lost 9 bases and the V segment lost 8 bases, leaving 7 bases of the junction unmatched. The CDR3 is CASGTGAPRQYF. CDR3 coding DNA: TGTGCCAGCGGGACAGGGGCCCCCCGGCAGTACTTC.

In this sample, this clonotype turned up many times. This rearrangement joins TRBV7-6 to TRBJ2-5, with D unclear. This CDR3 spans 11 amino acids. CDR1 SGHVS and CDR2 FNYEAQ come from the germline V gene. Trimming took 4 bases from V and 3 from J, leaving 3 bases between them. The CDR3 spells CASSYKETQYF. The CDR3 DNA is TGTGCCAGCAGCTATAAAGAGACCCAGTACTTC. The full variable domain, in which reference TRBV7-6 and TRBJ2-5 provide the parts outside the CDR3, is GAGVSQSPRYKVTKRGQDVALRCDPISGHVSLYWYRQALGQGPEFLTYFNYEAQQDKSGLPNDRFSAERPEGSISTLTIQRTEQRDSAMYRCASSYKETQYFGPGTRLLVL.

The rearrangement joins TRBV19 to TRBJ1-5; no clear D. This CDR3 comprises 13 residues. Trimming stripped 6 bases from V and 0 bases from J, with 6 bases between. Germline lookup yields CDR1 LNHDA and CDR2 SQIVND (reference sequence). The DNA of the CDR3 is TGTGCCAGTAGGCCACATAGCAATCAGCCCCAGCATTTT. Translation: CASRPHSNQPQHF.

The chain has TRBV3-1 and TRBJ2-1; 10 bases fit TRBD2. Germline V lookup: CDR1 LGHDT, CDR2 YNNKEL (reference sequence). V lost 1 base and J lost 15; bases outside the gene matches: 12. This CDR3 has 15 residues. The DNA of the CDR3 is TGTGCCAGCAGCCAAGTTCGAGCGGGAGGGCCGCGTCGGTTCTTC. As protein: CASSQVRAGGPRRFF.